The entry below describes one T cell receptor beta chain. This entry belongs to a study of blood T cell repertoires in COVID-19. Study-wide context: Sample material is recorded as cDNA or gDNA derived from T cells, B-cell-depleted T cells, or PBMCs.

Source study methods: Amplified reference gene primers provided the basis for estimating nucleated cell counts. The repertoire was sequenced with immunoSEQ multiplex PCR; TCRdb's copy has only in-frame clones and lacks some. The DNA was the basis for D and trimming; V, J and clone size are from that table. Among 130,000 or so clones listed, approximately 84% were seen once. The CDR3 is 14 residues long. Trimming shortened V by 1 base and J by 2 bases, and 8 bases separated the two germline ends. Germline-derived CDR1 and CDR2 are SGDLS and YYNGEE. The sequence was obtained from a woman of 80 years or more with acute or convalescent COVID-19. The sequenced sample was peripheral blood. The genes are TRBV9 and TRBJ2-3; D gene ambiguous. The CDR3: CASSVNTVTDTQYF. In nucleotides, the CDR3 is TGTGCCAGCAGCGTAAATACAGTCACAGATACGCAGTATTTT.